The 19 T cell receptor beta chains reported below all come from one sample, sequenced in a study of neurological immune-mediated disorders. Specified time point: technical triplicate 1. Via MiXCR, TCRdb re-called the 5' RACE reads, giving one row per CDR3 protein. The sample has tens of thousands of distinct CDR3 sequences, 11% seen once. Material for sequencing was PBMCs. All receptors come from a man aged 55 to 69 with HTLV-1-associated myelopathy (HAM/TSP).

This clonotype was seen repeatedly, ten times or more. The J gene is TRBJ2-1, the V gene TRBV20-1; 7 bases are a match to TRBD2. V was clipped by 6 bases and J by 2 bases; unmatched bases: 10. This CDR3 region has 15 residues. Germline V gene sequence: CDR1 DFQATT, CDR2 SNEGSKA (reference sequence). This CDR3 reads CSASGLLAAYNEQFF. CDR3 bases: TGCAGTGCCAGTGGTCTCCTAGCGGCCTACAATGAGCAGTTCTTC.

The sample holds many counts of this clonotype. CDR3: CASRDRERSPLHF. In DNA, the CDR3 is TGCGCCAGCCGGGACAGGGAAAGATCACCCCTCCACTTT. This rearrangement joins TRBV5-1 to TRBJ1-6, with 9 bases identical to TRBD1. From germline, CDR1 is SGHRS and CDR2 YFSETQ. V shed 7 bases and J 10 bases; nucleotides not matched to a gene: 6. The CDR3 loop spans 13 amino acids. Together with reference TRBV5-1 and TRBJ1-6, the CDR3 gives the full variable domain: KAGVTQTPRYLIKTRGQQVTLSCSPISGHRSVSWYQQTPGQGLQFLFEYFSETQRNKGNFPGRFSGRQFSNSRSEMNVSTLELGDSALYLCASRDRERSPLHFGNGTRLTVT.

The V call is TRBV12-3 or TRBV12-4, the J call TRBJ2-2, with 12 nucleotides matching TRBD2. V gave up 3 bases and J gave up 7 bases; unmatched junction bases: 6. This CDR3 has 16 amino acids. The CDR3 reads CASSFRLAGDSGELFF. CDR3 DNA sequence: TGTGCCAGCAGTTTTAGACTAGCGGGAGATAGCGGGGAGCTGTTTTTT.

This clonotype was recorded at least ten times. The rearrangement joins TRBV5-1 to TRBJ2-7; 7 positions match TRBD1. From germline, CDR1 is SGHRS and CDR2 YFSETQ. This CDR3 has 14 residues. The V segment lost 1 base and the J segment 2 bases; nucleotides outside the gene matches: 3. CDR3 region: CASSLRQGPYEQYF. CDR3 coding DNA: TGCGCCAGCAGCTTGAGACAGGGTCCCTACGAGCAGTACTTC.

This clonotype came up many times. The chain links TRBV7-8 to TRBJ1-1, with 8 bases that match TRBD1. Germline CDR1 and CDR2: SGHVS and FQNEAQ. J lost 8 bases, V lost 3 bases, and 2 bases had no gene match. The CDR3 length is 12 residues. CDR3 nucleotide sequence: TGTGCCAGCAGCTTGGACAGGGTCGAAGCTTTCTTT. This gives the protein CASSLDRVEAFF.

This clonotype was seen many times. The rearrangement uses TRBV5-6 and TRBJ2-7; TRBD1 or TRBD2 may be the D gene (6 bases each). Germline loops: CDR1 SGHDT, CDR2 YYEEEE. The CDR3 covers 18 residues. Trimming took off 0 bases at V and 0 bases at J, with 19 bases between the two ends. CDR3 in DNA: TGTGCCAGCAGCTTGGTGGGTCTAGTAGGGGGGTTCTCCTACGAGCAGTACTTC. Its translation: CASSLVGLVGGFSYEQYF.

This clonotype came up many times. The chain recombines TRBV6-6 with TRBJ1-4; no firm D call. With 0 bases removed from V and 6 bases from J, the gap between germline ends came to 14 bases. Germline values: CDR1 MNHNY, CDR2 SVGAGI (reference sequence). The CDR3 covers 16 residues. The CDR3 nucleotides are TGTGCCAGCAGTTACTCGTCTCAAACGGTTGATGAAAAACTGTTTTTT. Its protein is CASSYSSQTVDEKLFF.

This clonotype occurred many times. The chain recombines TRBV5-4 with TRBJ2-7, with 9 bases aligning to TRBD2. CDR1 SGHNT and CDR2 YYREEE come from the germline V gene (reference sequence). This CDR3 contains 13 residues. Trimming took 3 bases from V and 3 from J; bases not matched to a gene: 1. CDR3 residues: CASSSSGNYEQYF. The CDR3 bases are TGTGCCAGCAGCTCTAGCGGGAACTACGAGCAGTACTTC.

This clonotype has at least ten counts. This rearrangement joins TRBV2 to TRBJ1-5, with TRBD1 as a possible D gene (6 bases). V lost 6 bases to trimming and J lost 2 bases, with 14 bases between them. CDR3 length equals 15 residues. The germline V gene encodes CDR1 SNHLY and CDR2 FYNNEI. For the CDR3, the DNA is TGTGCCAGCAGCCTGGACAGCTTCGGCAATCAGCCCCAGCATTTT. Amino acids: CASSLDSFGNQPQHF.

The chain couples TRBV5-6 to TRBJ2-7; D gene uncertain. The CDR3 has 15 residues. The germline V gene has CDR1 SGHDT and CDR2 YYEEEE. The ends were cut back, 0 bases at V and 3 bases at J, with 13 bases in the middle. The CDR3 nucleotides are TGTGCCAGCAGCTTGGGGAGAAGCTCCGGCTACGAGCAGTACTTC. Its protein product is CASSLGRSSGYEQYF.

This sequence joins TRBV5-1 and TRBJ2-1; maybe TRBD1 (5 bases). Germline CDR1 SGHRS, CDR2 YFSETQ. Deletions cut 1 base from V and 3 bases from J, with 8 bases between. The CDR3 runs 14 residues. Here the CDR3 reads CASSLWGSYNEQFF. CDR3 in DNA: TGCGCCAGCAGCTTGTGGGGCAGCTACAATGAGCAGTTCTTC. The complete variable domain, with remaining parts taken from reference TRBV5-1 and TRBJ2-1, reads KAGVTQTPRYLIKTRGQQVTLSCSPISGHRSVSWYQQTPGQGLQFLFEYFSETQRNKGNFPGRFSGRQFSNSRSEMNVSTLELGDSALYLCASSLWGSYNEQFFGPGTRLTVL.

This clonotype occurred many times. The rearrangement links TRBV29-1 to TRBJ2-1; D not certain. This CDR3 contains 13 residues. The germline V and J ends were trimmed by 8 bases and 2 bases, with 13 bases remaining between them. Germline V CDR1 and CDR2: SQVTM, ANQGSEA. The CDR3 loop reads CSFLKSTYNEQFF. CDR3 DNA: TGCAGCTTCTTGAAGTCGACCTACAATGAGCAGTTCTTC.

In its sample, this clonotype was seen many times. The rearrangement uses TRBV12-3 or TRBV12-4 and TRBJ1-1, with no clear D. CDR3 size: 11 residues. The V and J ends lost 0 bases and 11 bases respectively, with 7 bases between them. CDR3 region: CASSLAWFAFF. DNA of the CDR3: TGTGCCAGCAGTTTAGCTTGGTTTGCTTTCTTT.

The gene calls are TRBV9 and TRBJ2-3, with 9 bases matching TRBD2. Germline V gives CDR1 SGDLS, CDR2 YYNGEE. Trimming cost V 0 bases and J 2 bases; bases outside gene matches: 7. The length of the CDR3 is 17 residues. CDR3 coding DNA: TGTGCCAGCAGCGTAGCTCCTAGCGGGGTGCACACAGATACGCAGTATTTT. Its translation: CASSVAPSGVHTDTQYF. The full variable domain, in which reference TRBV9 and TRBJ2-3 provide the parts outside the CDR3, is DSGVTQTPKHLITATGQRVTLRCSPRSGDLSVYWYQQSLDQGLQFLIQYYNGEERAKGNILERFSAQQFPDLHSELNLSSLELGDSALYFCASSVAPSGVHTDTQYFGPGTRLTVL.

This clonotype was observed at least ten times. The chain is built from TRBV20-1 and TRBJ1-1, with D hard to call. This CDR3 comprises 14 residues. Per the germline V gene, CDR1 is DFQATT and CDR2 is SNEGSKA (reference sequence). V was pared by 6 bases and J by 8 bases, with 22 bases between. The DNA for the CDR3 is TGCAGTGCACCCGACGCTCGGCGAACGTGGGAAGCTTTCTTT. The encoded protein is CSAPDARRTWEAFF.

This clonotype was seen ten or more times. This chain connects TRBV5-5 to TRBJ2-3; 8 nucleotides line up with TRBD2. CDR1 and CDR2 from the germline V gene are SGHKS and YYEKEE (reference sequence). This CDR3 region has 16 residues. The trim removed 4 bases at V and 0 bases at J, leaving 7 bases unmatched. CDR3 protein: CASSGPGLGSTDTQYF. CDR3 bases: TGTGCCAGCAGCGGCCCGGGACTAGGAAGCACAGATACGCAGTATTTT.

The gene calls are TRBV5-1 and TRBJ1-1; D might be TRBD1 (5 bases). Germline V gives CDR1 SGHRS, CDR2 YFSETQ. The CDR3 sequence is 15 residues long. Trimming stripped 0 bases from V and 4 bases from J, with 13 bases between. CDR3 residues: CASSLEGQGRTEAFF. For the CDR3, the DNA is TGCGCCAGCAGCTTGGAGGGTCAGGGTCGCACTGAAGCTTTCTTT.

This clonotype has a count of ten or more. This sequence joins TRBV20-1 and TRBJ2-3; D might be TRBD2 (7 bases). Trimming shortened V by 6 bases and J by 4 bases, and 20 bases separated the two germline ends. The CDR3 spans 15 residues. Germline assignment: CDR1 DFQATT and CDR2 SNEGSKA (reference sequence). The CDR3 nucleotides read TGCAGTGCCCGACGGGGGGCGGGATGGGCAGATACGCAGTATTTT. Its protein is CSARRGAGWADTQYF.

In this sample, this clonotype turned up many times. The J gene is TRBJ2-3, the V gene TRBV5-1, with 10 bases identical to TRBD1. Germline V gives CDR1 SGHRS, CDR2 YFSETQ. Losses at the gene ends were 4 bases for V and 2 bases for J; bases not matched to a gene: 7. The CDR3 is made up of 16 amino acids. The CDR3 here is CASSLGQGKPTDTQYF. The CDR3 coding sequence is TGCGCCAGCAGCCTGGGACAGGGGAAGCCCACAGATACGCAGTATTTT.